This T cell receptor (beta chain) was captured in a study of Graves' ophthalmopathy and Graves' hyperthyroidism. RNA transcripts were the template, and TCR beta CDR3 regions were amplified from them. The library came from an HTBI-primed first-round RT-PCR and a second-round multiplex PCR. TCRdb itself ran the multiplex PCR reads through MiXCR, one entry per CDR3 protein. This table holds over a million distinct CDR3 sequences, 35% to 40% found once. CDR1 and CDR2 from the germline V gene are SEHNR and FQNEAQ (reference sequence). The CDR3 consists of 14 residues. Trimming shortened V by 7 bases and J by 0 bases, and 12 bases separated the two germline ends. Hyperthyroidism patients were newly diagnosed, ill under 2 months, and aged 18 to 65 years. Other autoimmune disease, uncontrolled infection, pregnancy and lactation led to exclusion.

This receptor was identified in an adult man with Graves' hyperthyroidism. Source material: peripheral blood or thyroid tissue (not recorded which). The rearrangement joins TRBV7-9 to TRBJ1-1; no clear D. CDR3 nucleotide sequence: TGTGCCAGCAACCCTACACAGTTGAACACTGAAGCTTTCTTT. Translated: CASNPTQLNTEAFF.